A selection of T cell receptor beta chains follows, all from one sample in a study of blood T cell repertoires in COVID-19. The data were produced by immunoSEQ multiplex PCR, yet TCRdb's version contains in-frame clones alone and is incomplete. Among about 40,000 clones listed, over 80% were seen once. Sample: peripheral blood. These receptors were collected from a woman in her 70s with acute or convalescent COVID-19. Each CDR3 is given with its conserved first and last residue. D genes are given only for firm matches. Rows give clone size only sometimes, using once, few, many, or a class for an expanded clone.

v_call: TRBV7-9; j_call: TRBJ2-2; cdr3_length: 16; clone_size: -; d_call: -; cdr3_nt: TGTGCCAGCAGCTCTTTCCGGGAAAGAAACACCGGGGAGCTGTTTTTT; cdr3_aa: CASSSFRERNTGELFF
v_call: TRBV6-5; j_call: TRBJ1-4; cdr3_length: 15; clone_size: -; d_call: -; cdr3_nt: TGTGCCAGCAGGACCCACAGCCCTGGGAATGAAAAACTGTTTTTT; cdr3_aa: CASRTHSPGNEKLFF
v_call: TRBV19; j_call: TRBJ2-1; cdr3_length: 11; clone_size: -; d_call: -; cdr3_nt: TGTGCCAGTAGTATAGCGGGTGAGCAGTTCTTC; cdr3_aa: CASSIAGEQFF
v_call: TRBV9; j_call: TRBJ2-2; cdr3_length: 15; clone_size: -; d_call: -; cdr3_nt: TGTGCCAGCAGCGTAGAACCTAAGAACACCGGGGAGCTGTTTTTT; cdr3_aa: CASSVEPKNTGELFF
v_call: TRBV9; j_call: TRBJ1-1; cdr3_length: 15; clone_size: -; d_call: -; cdr3_nt: TGTGCCAGCAGCGTAACCGGACAGTATGGAGTAGAAGCTTTCTTT; cdr3_aa: CASSVTGQYGVEAFF
v_call: TRBV5-1; j_call: TRBJ1-4; cdr3_length: 15; clone_size: -; d_call: TRBD1; cdr3_nt: TGCGTCAGCAAAGGGGGGACAGGCCCAAATGAAAAACTGTTTTTT; cdr3_aa: CVSKGGTGPNEKLFF
v_call: TRBV5-1; j_call: TRBJ2-1; cdr3_length: 16; clone_size: -; d_call: -; cdr3_nt: TGCGCCAGCAGCTTGACCGGGACTCTCACCTACAATGAGCAGTTCTTC; cdr3_aa: CASSLTGTLTYNEQFF
v_call: TRBV6-6; j_call: TRBJ1-1; cdr3_length: 16; clone_size: -; d_call: -; cdr3_nt: TGTGCCAGCAGTTACTCTGCCGAGGATCCTAACACTGAAGCTTTCTTT; cdr3_aa: CASSYSAEDPNTEAFF
v_call: TRBV5-6; j_call: TRBJ1-1; cdr3_length: 14; clone_size: -; d_call: TRBD1; cdr3_nt: TGTGCCAGCAGCTGGGGGACAGGGTCGGCCGAAGCTTTCTTT; cdr3_aa: CASSWGTGSAEAFF
v_call: TRBV25-1; j_call: TRBJ1-5; cdr3_length: 14; clone_size: once; d_call: TRBD1; cdr3_nt: TGTGCCACCCAGGGACAGGGAAACGATCAGCCCCAGCATTTT; cdr3_aa: CATQGQGNDQPQHF
v_call: TRBV28; j_call: TRBJ2-1; cdr3_length: 15; clone_size: -; d_call: TRBD1; cdr3_nt: TGTGCCAGCAGCTCCCCGGGACAGGGGGCCGGTGAGCAGTTCTTC; cdr3_aa: CASSSPGQGAGEQFF
v_call: TRBV15; j_call: TRBJ2-5; cdr3_length: 14; clone_size: -; d_call: -; cdr3_nt: TGTGCCACCAGCAGAGATCTCGCGGGTAGCCTCCAGTACTTC; cdr3_aa: CATSRDLAGSLQYF
v_call: TRBV19; j_call: TRBJ2-3; cdr3_length: 15; clone_size: -; d_call: TRBD2; cdr3_nt: TGTGCCAGTAGTATCACTAGCGGGGGCCCTAATACGCAGTATTTT; cdr3_aa: CASSITSGGPNTQYF
v_call: TRBV18; j_call: TRBJ1-3; cdr3_length: 16; clone_size: -; d_call: TRBD1; cdr3_nt: TGTGCCAGCTCACCAATAAGGACAGGGGCTGGAAACACCATATATTTT; cdr3_aa: CASSPIRTGAGNTIYF
v_call: TRBV19; j_call: TRBJ1-1; cdr3_length: 14; clone_size: -; d_call: TRBD1; cdr3_nt: TGTGCCAGTAGTAGTAGGGGGCAGTACACTGAAGCTTTCTTT; cdr3_aa: CASSSRGQYTEAFF
v_call: TRBV2; j_call: TRBJ2-1; cdr3_length: 14; clone_size: few; d_call: TRBD1; cdr3_nt: TGTGCCAGAGCTGGGACAGCTTTCTACAATGAGCAGTTCTTC; cdr3_aa: CARAGTAFYNEQFF
v_call: TRBV7-9; j_call: TRBJ2-2; cdr3_length: 16; clone_size: -; d_call: TRBD2; cdr3_nt: TGTGCCAGCAGTTGGAAAGCGGGAGATGTTATCGGGGAGCTGTTTTTT; cdr3_aa: CASSWKAGDVIGELFF
v_call: TRBV30; j_call: TRBJ1-1; cdr3_length: 13; clone_size: -; d_call: TRBD1; cdr3_nt: TGTGCCTGGAGTCAACAGGGGGAGACTGAAGCTTTCTTT; cdr3_aa: CAWSQQGETEAFF
v_call: TRBV10-2; j_call: TRBJ1-6; cdr3_length: 14; clone_size: -; d_call: TRBD1; cdr3_nt: TGCGCCAGCAGTGACGAACAGGGGGTTACACCCCTCCACTTT; cdr3_aa: CASSDEQGVTPLHF